A single T cell receptor (beta chain) is shown here with its context. Its antigen remains unknown. This table comes from immunoSEQ multiplex PCR, and its TCRdb copy is limited to in-frame clones, with some not included. The sample shows some 90,000 clones, 85% to 95% of them seen only once. The source of the sample is a study of graft-versus-host responses after intestinal transplantation. In the study overall: Grafts that recipients had were multivisceral, liver-intestinal, or isolated intestinal transplants.

The CDR3 spans 16 residues. V was trimmed by 2 bases and J by 3 bases, leaving 13 bases between them. CDR1 is MNHEY and CDR2 is SMNVEV in the germline V gene (reference sequence). Notes on the study in general: In recipient marrow, GvH clones were found, and some appeared first in ileum or blood.

The TCR comes from a human donor who was the organ donor for an intestinal transplant. The chain has TRBV27 and TRBJ1-4, with D hard to call. The sequenced sample was unstimulated CD8+ T cells sorted from spleen or lymph node cells, obtained before transplant. The CDR3 loop reads CASSLGVYRPNEKLFF. In nucleotides, the CDR3 is TGTGCCAGCAGTTTAGGAGTCTACCGTCCTAATGAAAAACTGTTTTTT.